Described below is a single T cell receptor beta chain sequence and its context. Germline trimming cut 6 bases from V and 11 bases from J; bases unmatched to any gene: 7. The CDR3 is 13 amino acids. Germline V gene lookup returns CDR1 SEHNR and CDR2 FQNEAQ (reference sequence). Produced via immunoSEQ multiplex PCR; TCRdb's table is partial and in-frame only. Here the sample spans about 41,000 clones, approximately 81% being singletons. Regarding time point: recipient sample about 28 days before transplant, after cytoreduction. The data stem from a study of T cell clonotyping in hematopoietic cell transplantation.

This sample comprised peripheral blood mononuclear cells, obtained before stem cell transplant. The origin of this receptor is a man aged 55 to 70 with acute myeloid leukemia. Some clones in this sample may be carry-over from other donors' samples. V usage is TRBV7-9 and J usage is TRBJ1-6, with 7 bases lining up with TRBD1. The CDR3 coding sequence is TGTGCCAGCAGAGGACAGGAGATAGCACCCCTCCACTTT. This codes for CASRGQEIAPLHF. The entire variable domain, with the rest obtained from reference TRBV7-9 and TRBJ1-6, is as follows: DTGVSQNPRHKITKRGQNVTFRCDPISEHNRLYWYRQTLGQGPEFLTYFQNEAQLEKSRLLSDRFSAERPKGSFSTLEIQRTEQGDSAMYLCASRGQEIAPLHFGNGTRLTVT.